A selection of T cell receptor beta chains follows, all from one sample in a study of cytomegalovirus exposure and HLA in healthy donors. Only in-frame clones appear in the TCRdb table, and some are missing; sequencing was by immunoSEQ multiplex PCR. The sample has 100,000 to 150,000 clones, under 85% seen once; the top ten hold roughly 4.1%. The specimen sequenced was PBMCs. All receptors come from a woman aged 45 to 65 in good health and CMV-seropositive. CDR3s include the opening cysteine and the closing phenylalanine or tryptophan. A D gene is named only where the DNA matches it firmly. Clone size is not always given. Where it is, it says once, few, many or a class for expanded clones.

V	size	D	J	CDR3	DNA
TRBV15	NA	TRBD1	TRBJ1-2	CATTRRGEGARGYTF	TGTGCCACTACAAGGCGGGGCGAGGGGGCGCGGGGCTACACCTTC
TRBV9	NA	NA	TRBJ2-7	CASSALGGYEQYF	TGTGCCAGCAGCGCCTTAGGAGGATACGAGCAGTACTTC
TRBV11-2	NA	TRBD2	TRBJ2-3	CASSLVTSGAHTQYF	TGTGCCAGCAGCTTAGTCACTAGCGGGGCTCATACGCAGTATTTT
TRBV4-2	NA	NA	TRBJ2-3	CASSQDRRMADTQYF	TGTGCCAGCAGCCAAGATAGGCGGATGGCAGATACGCAGTATTTT
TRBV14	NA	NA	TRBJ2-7	CASSQRAGYNYEQYF	TGTGCCAGCAGCCAAAGGGCGGGATACAACTACGAGCAGTACTTC
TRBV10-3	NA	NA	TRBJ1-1	CAISETLAGTTLNTEAFF	TGTGCCATCAGTGAAACGTTAGCAGGGACAACCCTGAACACTGAAGCTTTCTTT
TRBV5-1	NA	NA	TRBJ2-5	CASSSQGGETQYF	TGCGCCAGCAGCTCCCAGGGGGGAGAGACCCAGTACTTC
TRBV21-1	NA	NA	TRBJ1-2	CASGQFYRGRVVLCFYGYTF	TGTGCCAGCGGACAATTCTACAGGGGGCGCGTGGTACTCTGTTTCTATGGCTACACCTTC
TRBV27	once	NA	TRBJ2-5	CASSLGDPYQETQYF	TGTGCCAGCAGTTTAGGAGACCCGTACCAAGAGACCCAGTACTTC
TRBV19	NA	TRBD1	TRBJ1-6	CASSVRQGGGSPLHF	TGTGCCAGTAGTGTACGACAGGGTGGGGGATCACCCCTCCACTTT
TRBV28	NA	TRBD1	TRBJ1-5	CASGTGGWTNQPQHF	TGTGCCAGCGGAACAGGGGGGTGGACTAATCAGCCCCAGCATTTT
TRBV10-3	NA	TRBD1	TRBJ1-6	CAMGQDYNSPLHF	TGTGCCATGGGACAGGACTATAATTCACCCCTCCACTTT
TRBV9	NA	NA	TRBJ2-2	CASSQGLNTGELFF	TGTGCCAGCAGCCAGGGACTTAACACCGGGGAGCTGTTTTTT
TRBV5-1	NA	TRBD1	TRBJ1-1	CASSVQGAWTEAFF	TGCGCCAGCAGCGTCCAGGGGGCATGGACTGAAGCTTTCTTT
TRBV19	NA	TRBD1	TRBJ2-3	CASSHRTGVTDTQYF	TGTGCCAGTAGTCACAGGACAGGGGTCACAGATACGCAGTATTTT
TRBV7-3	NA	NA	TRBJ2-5	CASSLGHQETQYF	TGTGCCAGCAGCTTAGGCCACCAAGAGACCCAGTACTTC
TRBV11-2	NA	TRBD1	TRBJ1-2	CASSLATGAGGYTF	TGTGCCAGCAGCCTCGCGACAGGGGCGGGTGGCTACACCTTC
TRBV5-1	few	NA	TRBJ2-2	CASSLRDPGELFF	TGCGCCAGCAGCTTGCGAGATCCCGGGGAGCTGTTTTTT
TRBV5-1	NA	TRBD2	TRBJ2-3	CASSLSSGGTDTQYF	TGCGCCAGCAGCTTGAGTAGCGGGGGCACAGATACGCAGTATTTT
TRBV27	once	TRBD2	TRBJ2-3	CASSLMSSGNSDTQYF	TGTGCCAGCAGTTTAATGTCTAGCGGGAATTCAGATACGCAGTATTTT
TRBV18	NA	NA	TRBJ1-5	CASSPRTDSNQPQHF	TGTGCCAGCTCACCACGGACAGATAGCAATCAGCCCCAGCATTTT
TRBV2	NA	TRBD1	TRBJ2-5	CASTKDRGYQETQYF	TGTGCCAGCACCAAAGACAGGGGCTACCAAGAGACCCAGTACTTC
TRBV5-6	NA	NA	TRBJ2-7	CASSLFHPISGLEEQYF	TGTGCCAGCAGCTTGTTCCACCCAATTTCGGGGTTGGAGGAGCAGTACTTC
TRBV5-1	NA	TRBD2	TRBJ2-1	CASSGSGGAGDNEQFF	TGCGCCAGCAGCGGTAGCGGGGGGGCCGGGGACAATGAGCAGTTCTTC
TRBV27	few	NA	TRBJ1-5	CASRAGYSNQPQHF	TGTGCCAGCAGGGCAGGGTATAGCAATCAGCCCCAGCATTTT
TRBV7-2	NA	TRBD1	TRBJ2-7	CASSLVSTGTYEQYF	TGTGCCAGCAGCTTGGTCTCGACAGGGACCTACGAGCAGTACTTC
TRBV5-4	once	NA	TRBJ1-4	CASSSGGTTNEKLFF	TGTGCCAGCAGTTCGGGGGGGACAACTAATGAAAAACTGTTTTTT
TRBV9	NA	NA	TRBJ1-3	CASSEPGVPYNLIYF	TGTGCCAGCAGCGAACCGGGGGTGCCTTATAACCTCATATATTTT
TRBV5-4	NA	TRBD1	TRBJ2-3	CASSPGQGRADTQYF	TGTGCCAGCAGCCCGGGACAGGGGAGGGCAGATACGCAGTATTTT
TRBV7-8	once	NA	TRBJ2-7	CASSLALGLYEQYF	TGTGCCAGCAGCTTAGCGCTGGGGCTCTACGAGCAGTACTTC
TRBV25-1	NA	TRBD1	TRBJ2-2	CASSVGQGNTGELFF	TGTGCCAGCAGTGTGGGACAGGGGAACACCGGGGAGCTGTTTTTT
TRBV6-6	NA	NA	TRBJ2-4	CASSLGGLGNIQYF	TGTGCCAGCAGCCTCGGGGGGCTCGGGAACATTCAGTACTTC
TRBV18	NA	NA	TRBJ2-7	CASSPVVRTERTYEQYF	TGTGCCAGCTCACCTGTTGTTCGGACAGAGAGAACCTACGAGCAGTACTTC
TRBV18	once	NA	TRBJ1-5	CASSLIGGGGNQPQHF	TGTGCCAGCTCACTCATCGGGGGGGGCGGCAATCAGCCCCAGCATTTT
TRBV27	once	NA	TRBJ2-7	CASSITGQSSYEQYF	TGTGCCAGCAGTATTACAGGGCAGAGCTCCTACGAGCAGTACTTC
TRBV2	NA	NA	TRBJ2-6	CASTLSYTSGANVLTF	TGTGCCAGCACTCTCAGTTACACCTCTGGGGCCAACGTCCTGACTTTC
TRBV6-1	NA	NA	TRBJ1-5	CASRTGDQPQHF	TGTGCCAGCAGGACGGGGGATCAGCCCCAGCATTTT
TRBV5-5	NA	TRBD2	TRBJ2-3	CASSLAGLGGVADTQYF	TGTGCCAGCAGCTTGGCCGGGCTCGGGGGGGTGGCAGATACGCAGTATTTT
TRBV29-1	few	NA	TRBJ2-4	CSVVGEVARNIQYF	TGCAGCGTTGTGGGAGAGGTGGCTCGGAACATTCAGTACTTC
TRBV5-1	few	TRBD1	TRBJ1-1	CASSLEGQRNTEAFF	TGCGCCAGCAGCTTGGAGGGACAGAGAAACACTGAAGCTTTCTTT
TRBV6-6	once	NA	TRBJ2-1	CASKLRGSSEQFF	TGTGCCAGCAAATTAAGGGGGTCATCTGAGCAGTTCTTC
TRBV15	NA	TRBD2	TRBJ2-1	CATSGLSGGFRNEQFF	TGTGCCACCAGCGGCTTGAGCGGGGGGTTTAGGAATGAGCAGTTCTTC
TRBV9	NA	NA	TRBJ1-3	CASSVGRGMISGNTIYF	TGTGCCAGCAGCGTAGGAAGGGGTATGATATCTGGAAACACCATATATTTT